This TCR beta chain was recovered during a study of cytomegalovirus exposure and HLA in healthy donors. About the research overall: Earlier work reported roughly 120 million unique TCR beta sequences from 150 million to 200 million T cells. Whole-study results and caveats: Some public TCRs appeared in many individuals, while most sequences were rare.

A remark on this clone: Its specificity is unknown.

Germline CDR1 and CDR2: MNHNS and SASEGT. The CDR3 is made up of 15 amino acids. V shed 6 bases, J shed 5 bases, and the junction held 5 bases outside the gene matches. The PCR ran on 60 Vbeta and 13 Jbeta primers. Sequencing used immunoSEQ multiplex PCR; TCRdb keeps in-frame clones, though not all of them. The table lists 150,000 or so clones, with about 2.2% in the top ten. The sample comprised PBMCs. This clonotype originated in a woman aged 18-30 years in good health and CMV-seronegative. The rearrangement joins TRBV6-1 to TRBJ2-5, with 14 bases identical to TRBD2. The CDR3 is CASSGGLAGVETQYF. In DNA, the CDR3 is TGTGCCAGCAGCGGGGGACTAGCGGGAGTCGAGACCCAGTACTTC.